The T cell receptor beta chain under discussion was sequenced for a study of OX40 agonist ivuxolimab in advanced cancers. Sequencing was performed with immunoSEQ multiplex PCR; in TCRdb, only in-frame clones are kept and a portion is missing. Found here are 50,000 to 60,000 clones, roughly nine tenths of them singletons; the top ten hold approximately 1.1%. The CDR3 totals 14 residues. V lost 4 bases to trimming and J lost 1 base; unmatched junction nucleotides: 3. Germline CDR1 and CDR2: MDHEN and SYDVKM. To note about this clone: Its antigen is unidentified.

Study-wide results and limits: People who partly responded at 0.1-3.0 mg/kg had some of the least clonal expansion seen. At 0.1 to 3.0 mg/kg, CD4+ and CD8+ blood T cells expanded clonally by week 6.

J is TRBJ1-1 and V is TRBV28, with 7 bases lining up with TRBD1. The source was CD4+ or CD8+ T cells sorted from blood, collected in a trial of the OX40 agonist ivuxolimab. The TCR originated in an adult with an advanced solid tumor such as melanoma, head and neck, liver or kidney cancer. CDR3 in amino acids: CASSSGTANTEAFF. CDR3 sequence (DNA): TGTGCCAGCAGTTCCGGGACAGCGAACACTGAAGCTTTCTTT.